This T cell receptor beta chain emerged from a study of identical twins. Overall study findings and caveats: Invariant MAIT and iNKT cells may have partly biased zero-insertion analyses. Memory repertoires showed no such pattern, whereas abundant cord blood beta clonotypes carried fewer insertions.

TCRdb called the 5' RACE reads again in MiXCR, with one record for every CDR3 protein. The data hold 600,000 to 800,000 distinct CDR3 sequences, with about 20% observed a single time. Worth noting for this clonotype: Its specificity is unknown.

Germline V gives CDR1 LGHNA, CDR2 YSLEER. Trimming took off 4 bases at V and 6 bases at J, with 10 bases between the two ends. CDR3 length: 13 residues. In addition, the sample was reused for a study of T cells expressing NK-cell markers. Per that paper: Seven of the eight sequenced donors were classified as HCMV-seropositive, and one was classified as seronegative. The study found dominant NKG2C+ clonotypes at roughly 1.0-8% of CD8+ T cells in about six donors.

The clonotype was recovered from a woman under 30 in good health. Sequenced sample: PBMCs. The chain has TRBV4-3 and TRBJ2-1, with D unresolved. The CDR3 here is CASSLRWGNEQFF. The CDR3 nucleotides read TGCGCCAGCAGCCTCCGGTGGGGCAATGAGCAGTTCTTC.